This TCR beta chain emerged from a study of cytomegalovirus exposure and HLA in healthy donors. Regarding the study as a whole: HLA restriction was apparent for most CMV-associated TCR beta chains in a later analysis.

There are 15 residues in the CDR3. The germline V gene has CDR1 MNHNS and CDR2 SASEGT. With V trimmed by 6 bases and J by 4 bases, 10 bases remained unmatched. This clone appeared once. The antigen remains undetermined. PCR involved 60 Vbeta and 13 Jbeta primers. Under the authors' procedure: Approximately 12 million of 70 million to 80 million unique TCR beta chains were shared, per a later count. The repertoire was sequenced with immunoSEQ multiplex PCR; TCRdb's copy has only in-frame clones and lacks some. V, J and clone size reflect that table, while D and trimming were determined from the DNA. The sample holds over 90,000 clones, 65% to 80% seen once.

Sample: PBMCs. The chain links TRBV6-1 to TRBJ1-1; 8 bases are shared with TRBD1. The sequence was obtained from a female donor in good health and CMV-seropositive. The DNA for the CDR3 is TGTGCCAGCAGGATAGGGCCACAGGGGGTCACTGAAGCTTTCTTT. It specifies CASRIGPQGVTEAFF.